The TCR beta chain described here comes from a study of glioma-infiltrating T cells after dendritic cell vaccination. Overall study: Treatment, given 2003 to 2012, was autologous tumor lysate-pulsed dendritic cell vaccination. Patients received three intradermal dendritic cell vaccine injections at biweekly intervals.

V lost 2 bases to trimming and J lost 5 bases, with 9 bases between them. The CDR3 runs 13 residues. The V gene's germline CDR1 is GTSNPN and CDR2 SVGIG (reference sequence). Stated time point: after dendritic cell vaccination, including at tumor progression/relapse. Assay used: immunoSEQ multiplex PCR; TCRdb lists only in-frame clones, some missing. Of approximately 99,000 clones listed, more than 70% were seen once; the top ten hold approximately 5.4%. Study observations and caveats: Complete blood and tumor specimen sets were limited to few patients. Longer survival after dendritic cell vaccination followed higher pretreatment TIL content.

As for this clone: Its antigen remains unidentified.

The TCR originated in a human donor with glioblastoma. Specimen: blood, collected after dendritic cell vaccination. V gene TRBV30 combines with J gene TRBJ1-4, with D perhaps TRBD1 (5 bases). CDR3 in DNA: TGTGCCTGGAGTCGACAGATAAATGAAAAACTGTTTTTT. As protein: CAWSRQINEKLFF.